This TCR beta chain was retrieved from a study of OX40 agonist ivuxolimab in advanced cancers. About the research overall: A male proportion of around 86% was recorded, with mean age around 64 years and range roughly 23 to 79. Allowance was made for prior anti-PD-1, anti-PD-L1 or anti-CTLA-4 therapy, and 40% to 45% had some.

With autoimmune disease history or systemic immunosuppression, patients were excluded. The CDR3 extends over 16 amino acids. Germline CDR1 is LNHDA and CDR2 is SQIVND (reference sequence). The ends were cut back, 2 bases at V and 0 bases at J, with 11 bases in the middle. The assay was immunoSEQ multiplex PCR, and TCRdb's table has in-frame clones only and misses some. Of approximately 68,000 clones detected, roughly 90% appear once; the ten largest clones hold 10%. The rearrangement joins TRBV19 to TRBJ1-3; D not certain. The sample was CD4+ or CD8+ T cells sorted from blood, taken in a trial of the OX40 agonist ivuxolimab. The source of this sequence is an adult with an advanced solid tumor such as melanoma, head and neck, liver or kidney cancer. The CDR3 sequence: CASSISETLSGNTIYF. CDR3 coding DNA: TGTGCCAGTAGTATATCAGAGACTCTCTCTGGAAACACCATATATTTT. Based on the CDR3 plus reference TRBV19 and TRBJ1-3, the full variable domain is DGGITQSPKYLFRKEGQNVTLSCEQNLNHDAMYWYRQDPGQGLRLIYYSQIVNDFQKGDIAEGYSVSREKKESFPLTVTSAQKNPTAFYLCASSISETLSGNTIYFGEGSWLTVV.